The following is a T cell receptor beta chain sequence with its context. Its matching antigen is unknown. V was cut by 5 bases and J by 1 base, with 10 bases left in between. The CDR3 is 14 residues long. CDR1 and CDR2 from the germline V gene are SGHNT and YYREEE (reference sequence). The cDNA was produced through 5'RACE with 10-nucleotide random UMIs. Every sequencing run gave over 200 million TCR-beta sequences, taken from 15-18 subjects. From the 5' RACE reads, TCRdb called clonotypes with MiXCR, one entry per CDR3 protein. The sample records 93,000 or so distinct CDR3 sequences, roughly 10% being singletons. These data belong to a study of neurological immune-mediated disorders. Study findings and constraints: Across subjects, no CDR3 amino acid sequence appeared in expanded clones of more than one subject, a finding that suggested private repertoires in all groups.

The time point was: longitudinal time-point 3. The unsorted libraries were made from 2 million PBMCs kept at -80 C. The chain links TRBV5-4 to TRBJ2-4; D perhaps matches TRBD1 (6 bases). The sequence was collected from a female donor with HTLV-1-associated myelopathy (HAM/TSP). The material sequenced was PBMCs. The CDR3 sequence is CASRPQGAKNIQYF. The CDR3 DNA is TGTGCCAGCAGACCTCAGGGGGCCAAAAACATTCAGTACTTC.